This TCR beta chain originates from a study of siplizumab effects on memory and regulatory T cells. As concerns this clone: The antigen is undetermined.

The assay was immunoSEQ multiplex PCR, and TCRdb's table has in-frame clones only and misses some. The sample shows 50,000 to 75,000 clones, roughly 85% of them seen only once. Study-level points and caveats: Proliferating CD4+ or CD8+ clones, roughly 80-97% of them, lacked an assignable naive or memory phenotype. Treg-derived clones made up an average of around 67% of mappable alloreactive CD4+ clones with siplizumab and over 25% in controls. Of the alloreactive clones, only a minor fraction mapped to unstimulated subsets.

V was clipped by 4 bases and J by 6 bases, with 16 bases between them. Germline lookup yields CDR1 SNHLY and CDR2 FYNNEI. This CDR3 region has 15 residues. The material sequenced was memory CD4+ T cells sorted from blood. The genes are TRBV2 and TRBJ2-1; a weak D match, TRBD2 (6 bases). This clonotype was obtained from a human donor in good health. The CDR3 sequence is CASSGDSGGSNEQFF. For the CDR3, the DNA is TGTGCCAGCAGTGGTGATTCAGGAGGGTCCAATGAGCAGTTCTTC.